This is a list of T cell receptor beta chains from one sample in a study of technical replicates of blood from a few donors. The assay was immunoSEQ multiplex PCR, and TCRdb's table has in-frame clones only and misses some. The top ten hold less than 3.5% of the sample, which has 55,000 to 75,000 clones, about 95% seen once. Sequenced sample: PBMCs. These receptors were taken from a human donor in good health. Some clones in this sample may be carry-over from other donors' samples. Each CDR3 is given with its conserved first and last residue. Each record gives: D gene, clone size, V gene, J gene, CDR3 DNA, CDR3 protein. The D gene is left open where the match is weak. Where a row states a size, it is once, few, many or the class of an expanded clone; other rows omit it.

>TRBD1|-|TRBV10-3|TRBJ2-2
TGTGCCATCAGGGCCCGACAGGGGAACACCGGGGAGCTGTTTTTT
CAIRARQGNTGELFF
>-|-|TRBV7-3|TRBJ2-1
TGTGCCAGCAGCTTACTTGGGGCGGAGCAGTTCTTC
CASSLLGAEQFF
>-|-|TRBV25-1|TRBJ2-5
TGTGCCAGCAGTGACCCGGCGGGGTCCCGCTACGGGGAGGCCCAGTACTTC
CASSDPAGSRYGEAQYF
>TRBD1|-|TRBV5-8|TRBJ1-6
TGTGCCAGCAGCCCCTGGACAGGGGACTCCTATAATTCACCCCTCCACTTT
CASSPWTGDSYNSPLHF
>-|-|TRBV19|TRBJ2-5
TGTGCCAGTAGTGGCAGCGATCAAGAGACCCAGTACTTC
CASSGSDQETQYF
>-|-|TRBV6-5|TRBJ1-4
TGTGCCAGCAGTTACTCTCGGGGTGCAACTAATGAAAAACTGTTTTTT
CASSYSRGATNEKLFF
>TRBD1|-|TRBV10-3|TRBJ2-4
TGTGCCATCAGTCATACAGGGGGAAAGGCCAAAAACATTCAGTACTTC
CAISHTGGKAKNIQYF
>TRBD2|-|TRBV7-3|TRBJ2-1
TGTGCCAGCAGCACCGGGGGGGGCTACAATGAGCAGTTCTTC
CASSTGGGYNEQFF
>TRBD2|few|TRBV4-2|TRBJ2-2
TGTGCCAGCAGCCAAGGGCTAGCGGCAGTGGAGCTGTTTTTT
CASSQGLAAVELFF
>TRBD1|-|TRBV7-9|TRBJ2-7
TGTGCCAGCAGCCCTAGACCAACCGTGGGACAGGGTCATTTCGAGCAGTACTTC
CASSPRPTVGQGHFEQYF
>-|-|TRBV4-3|TRBJ1-3
TGCGCCAGCAGCCGACAGGACATCTCTGGAAACACCATATATTTT
CASSRQDISGNTIYF
>-|-|TRBV2|TRBJ2-3
TGTGCCAGCAGTGGACTAGATGTTGGGTCTACAGATACGCAGTATTTT
CASSGLDVGSTDTQYF
>-|-|TRBV2|TRBJ2-7
TGTGCCAGCCACGTTGGGGAGTCCTACGAGCAGTACTTC
CASHVGESYEQYF
>TRBD1|-|TRBV5-8|TRBJ1-4
TGTGCCAGCACCGCGGGACAGTCGAGGGGTGAAAAACTGTTTTTT
CASTAGQSRGEKLFF
>-|-|TRBV19|TRBJ2-1
TGTGCCAGTAGTACAATACTAGCTTACTACAATGAGCAGTTCTTC
CASSTILAYYNEQFF
>-|-|TRBV12-2|TRBJ2-3
TGTGCAAGTCGCTTTAGCCCCCGCGCTCCGGTGTCCCCTGATACGCAGTATTTT
CASRFSPRAPVSPDTQYF
>TRBD2|-|TRBV2|TRBJ2-5
TGTGCCAGCAGCCAGGGACTAGCGGGACCTTCTTTGAGGGGAGAGACCCAGTACTTC
CASSQGLAGPSLRGETQYF
>TRBD2|once|TRBV6-5|TRBJ2-5
TGTGCCAGCAGACGGACAGCGGGGGGGCAAGAGACCCAGTACTTC
CASRRTAGGQETQYF
>-|few|TRBV29-1|TRBJ2-7
TGCAGCGTGAGGGTGACAGGAGCCTACGAGCAGTACTTC
CSVRVTGAYEQYF
>-|-|TRBV6-1|TRBJ1-1
TGTGCCAGCATTAAGGACAGAGTGAACACTGAAGCTTTCTTT
CASIKDRVNTEAFF
>TRBD1|-|TRBV7-9|TRBJ1-1
TGTGCCAGCAGCCCAGGAGGGACAGGGGGCACTGAAGCTTTCTTT
CASSPGGTGGTEAFF
>TRBD1|once|TRBV2|TRBJ1-1
TGTGCCAGCACCGTCGCCCCGGACAGGACCGTTGAAGCTTTCTTT
CASTVAPDRTVEAFF
>-|-|TRBV19|TRBJ2-2
TGTGCCAGTACTAAACAGGGAGTTGACACCGGGGAGCTGTTTTTT
CASTKQGVDTGELFF
>TRBD1|once|TRBV5-1|TRBJ1-3
TGCGCCAGCAGCTTGGCAGGGGGCATTAGCTCTGGAAACACCATATATTTT
CASSLAGGISSGNTIYF
>-|-|TRBV5-6|TRBJ1-6
TGTGCCAGCAGACGTGGTGGGGAGAGTGATTCACCCCTCCACTTT
CASRRGGESDSPLHF
>TRBD1|-|TRBV28|TRBJ1-5
TGTGCCAGCAGTTTATCAGACAGGGACCAGCCCCAGCATTTT
CASSLSDRDQPQHF
>-|-|TRBV5-5|TRBJ1-1
TGTGCCAGCACTCTAGGGGACATGAACACTGAAGCTTTCTTT
CASTLGDMNTEAFF
>-|-|TRBV4-2|TRBJ2-7
TGTGCCAGCAGCCAAGATCGAGAGGCCATCCAGCAGTACTTC
CASSQDREAIQQYF